The 21 T cell receptor beta chains below come from one sample, sequenced in a study of Graves' ophthalmopathy and Graves' hyperthyroidism. Scientists amplified the TCR beta CDR3 regions from RNA transcripts. Second-round multiplex PCR followed a first-round RT-PCR using HTBI primers. In TCRdb, the multiplex PCR reads were re-called with MiXCR into one record per CDR3 protein. The data contain a few hundred thousand distinct CDR3 sequences, just under 40% of them singletons. Sequenced sample: peripheral blood or thyroid tissue (not recorded which). Receptor source: an adult man with Graves' hyperthyroidism.

This clonotype was counted ten times or more. The chain couples TRBV18 to TRBJ2-7; D call uncertain. CDR1 is KGHSH and CDR2 is LQKENI in the germline V gene. The CDR3 sequence is 13 residues long. Trimming shortened V by 0 bases and J by 4 bases, and 7 bases separated the two germline ends. The CDR3 here is CASSPPDQYEQYF. CDR3 nucleotides: TGTGCCAGCTCACCACCAGACCAGTACGAGCAGTACTTC.

There are many counts of this clonotype. This sequence joins TRBV10-2 and TRBJ1-4; D might be TRBD1 (5 bases). Germline values: CDR1 WSHSY, CDR2 SAAADI. The CDR3 sequence is 14 residues long. The ends were cut back, 9 bases at V and 0 bases at J, with 11 bases in the middle. In DNA form, the CDR3 reads TGCGCCAGTCGAGGGGTAGCAACTAATGAAAAACTGTTTTTT. Protein sequence: CASRGVATNEKLFF.

The rearrangement links TRBV20-1 to TRBJ1-2; D remains ambiguous. The V and J ends lost 3 bases and 0 bases respectively, with 8 bases between them. In germline, CDR1 is DFQATT, CDR2 SNEGSKA (reference sequence). CDR3 size: 13 residues. CDR3 protein: CSASTGANYGYTF. CDR3 nucleotides: TGCAGTGCTAGCACCGGGGCTAACTATGGCTACACCTTC.

The CDR3 coding sequence is TGTGCTAGAGAGCCCGGGAGAGGGGAGACCCAGTACTTC. This encodes CAREPGRGETQYF. The chain couples TRBV25-1 to TRBJ2-5; TRBD2 might be the D (6 bases). CDR3 length: 13 amino acids. The germline V gene encodes CDR1 MGHDK and CDR2 SYGVNS.

As concerns this clonotype: Because the CDR3's place on the DNA is in doubt, the DNA is left out and the CDR3 is given as listed by TCRdb. The chain links TRBV20-1 to TRBJ1-3. The CDR3 totals 14 residues, both ends included. Germline values: CDR1 DFQATT, CDR2 SNEGSKA (reference sequence). Here the CDR3 reads CSARRWGSGNTIYF.

V is TRBV9 and J is TRBJ2-7, with no clear D. Germline lookup yields CDR1 SGDLS and CDR2 YYNGEE. V dropped 2 bases and J dropped 6 bases, with 12 bases sitting between them. This CDR3 contains 13 residues. CDR3 region: CASSVRRFGEQYF. CDR3 nucleotide sequence: TGTGCCAGCAGCGTTCGGCGTTTTGGCGAGCAGTACTTC.

The CDR3 DNA is TGCAGTGCCCCCGGCCACTACACAGATACGCAGTATTTT. Amino acid sequence: CSAPGHYTDTQYF. The rearrangement links TRBV20-1 to TRBJ2-3; D is ambiguous. CDR3 length: 13 amino acids. CDR1 DFQATT and CDR2 SNEGSKA come from the germline V gene (reference sequence). V shed 6 bases and J shed 2 bases, with 12 bases lying between them.

In this sample, this clonotype turned up many times. The chain couples TRBV19 to TRBJ1-1, with D uncertain. Per germline, CDR1 LNHDA and CDR2 SQIVND (reference sequence). Trimming removed 7 bases at V and 2 bases at J, with 8 bases between. CDR3 length: 12 residues. The CDR3 reads CASKGVNTEAFF. Here the CDR3 DNA reads TGTGCCAGTAAGGGAGTCAACACTGAAGCTTTCTTT.

In regard to this clonotype: A single base separates this from a much larger clone, so it may be a read error. The V and J genes are TRBV29-1 and TRBJ2-5, with D tentatively TRBD2 (6 bases). Germline loops: CDR1 SQVTM, CDR2 ANQGSEA. This CDR3 spans 11 amino acids. Here the CDR3 reads CSVIAEETQCF. The CDR3 DNA reads as TGCAGCGTTATAGCGGAAGAGACCCAGTGCTTC.

This clonotype was recorded many times. The chain couples TRBV13 to TRBJ2-2, with 8 bases fitting TRBD1. Unmatched junction bases numbered 3, after V lost 4 bases and J lost 11 bases. CDR3 size: 12 residues. Germline-derived CDR1 and CDR2 are PRHDT and FYEKMQ (reference sequence). CDR3 sequence: CASSSGQDELFF. The CDR3 coding sequence is TGTGCCAGCAGCTCGGGACAGGATGAGCTGTTTTTT.

The rearrangement links TRBV10-3 to TRBJ1-4; TRBD1 matches 8 bases. With V trimmed by 3 bases and J by 3 bases, 3 bases remained unmatched. Looked up from germline, CDR1 is ENHRY and CDR2 is SYGVKD. The CDR3 extends over 15 amino acids. The CDR3 DNA is TGTGCCATCAGTGACCAGGGGGCGCCTAATGAAAAACTGTTTTTT. Translated, it gives CAISDQGAPNEKLFF.

This clonotype was seen at least ten times. The chain employs TRBV24-1 and TRBJ2-7; 13 bases map to TRBD2. This CDR3 is built from 16 residues. The ends lost 4 bases at V and 2 bases at J; junction bases unmatched: 4. Germline assignment: CDR1 KGHDR and CDR2 SFDVKD. The CDR3 sequence is CATSDPGTSGTYEQYF. The CDR3, as DNA: TGTGCCACCAGTGACCCCGGGACTAGCGGGACCTACGAGCAGTACTTC.

The V gene is TRBV2, the J gene TRBJ1-6, with no clear D. The CDR3 sequence is 16 residues long. V was shortened by 5 bases and J by 3 bases, with 14 bases between the two germline ends. Germline assignment: CDR1 SNHLY and CDR2 FYNNEI. The CDR3, as DNA: TGTGCCAGCAGTCCCCTCGGAACCTACTATAATTCACCCCTCCACTTT. It yields the protein CASSPLGTYYNSPLHF. Variable domain in full (rest from reference TRBV2 and TRBJ1-6): EPEVTQTPSHQVTQMGQEVILRCVPISNHLYFYWYRQILGQKVEFLVSFYNNEISEKSEIFDDQFSVERPDGSNFTLKIRSTKLEDSAMYFCASSPLGTYYNSPLHFGNGTRLTVT.

The chain recombines TRBV7-8 with TRBJ1-2; TRBD1 aligns across 7 bases. The V gene's germline CDR1 is SGHVS and CDR2 FQNEAQ. V was clipped by 4 bases and J by 6 bases; unmatched bases: 17. This CDR3 contains 17 residues. This CDR3 is CASSYRTGPGTENGYTF. CDR3 nucleotide sequence: TGTGCCAGCAGCTATAGAACGGGCCCGGGGACAGAGAATGGCTACACCTTC.

This clonotype was picked up many times. The chain links TRBV5-1 to TRBJ1-2, with TRBD1 matching over 7 bases. Germline loops: CDR1 SGHRS, CDR2 YFSETQ. The CDR3 consists of 15 residues. V trimming: 0 bases; J trimming: 2 bases; junction bases outside the gene matches: 4. CDR3 in DNA: TGCGCCAGCAGCTTGGTTACGGGACAGAACTATGGCTACACCTTC. It specifies CASSLVTGQNYGYTF.

This clonotype was detected many times. The chain joins TRBV5-1 to TRBJ1-1, with D possibly matching TRBD1 (6 bases). Germline CDR1 reads SGHRS; CDR2 reads YFSETQ. This CDR3 is 15 amino acids long. Trimming shortened V by 4 bases and J by 0 bases, and 13 bases separated the two germline ends. This CDR3 reads CASSATGTLNTEAFF. CDR3 nucleotides: TGCGCCAGCAGCGCCACCGGGACACTGAACACTGAAGCTTTCTTT.

In this sample, this clonotype turned up many times. The chain couples TRBV2 to TRBJ1-1; possible D gene TRBD1, 5 bases. Trimming stripped 6 bases from V and 11 bases from J, with 13 bases between. Looked up from germline, CDR1 is SNHLY and CDR2 is FYNNEI. CDR3 size: 11 residues. CDR3 in DNA: TGTGCCAGCAGAGGGGCAGAGGAGGCTTTCTTT. Translated: CASRGAEEAFF.

J is TRBJ1-3 and V is TRBV10-3; D is uncertain. The germline V gene has CDR1 ENHRY and CDR2 SYGVKD. The ends were cut back, 2 bases at V and 7 bases at J, with 12 bases in the middle. CDR3 length: 14 residues. CDR3 loop: CAISESSRVNTIYF. The CDR3 DNA is TGTGCCATCAGTGAGAGTTCGCGAGTTAACACCATATATTTT.

The chain combines TRBV12-3 or TRBV12-4 with TRBJ1-1; D gene uncertain. The CDR3 covers 18 residues. The V end was cut by 6 bases, the J end by 0 bases, with 23 bases between. This chain's CDR3 is CASSLLPGSQALNTEAFF. In nucleotides, the CDR3 is TGTGCCAGCAGCCTGTTACCCGGATCCCAAGCCCTGAACACTGAAGCTTTCTTT.

The chain links TRBV29-1 to TRBJ2-5; D call uncertain. CDR3 length: 13 amino acids. CDR1 SQVTM and CDR2 ANQGSEA come from the germline V gene. Trimming cost V 0 bases and J 2 bases, with 7 bases left between them. CDR3 amino acids: CSVEDGLQETQYF. The CDR3 coding sequence is TGCAGCGTTGAAGATGGCCTACAAGAGACCCAGTACTTC.

There are a few counts of this clonotype. The rearrangement uses TRBV7-3 and TRBJ2-7; D could derive from TRBD1 or TRBD2 (5 bases each). V lost 2 bases, J lost 0 bases, and 23 bases lay in between. The CDR3 extends over 19 amino acids. The V gene's germline CDR1 is SGHTA and CDR2 FQGTGA. The CDR3 here is CASSLFSGPWDPSSYEQYF. For the CDR3, the DNA is TGTGCCAGCAGCTTATTCTCCGGTCCCTGGGACCCAAGCTCCTACGAGCAGTACTTC.